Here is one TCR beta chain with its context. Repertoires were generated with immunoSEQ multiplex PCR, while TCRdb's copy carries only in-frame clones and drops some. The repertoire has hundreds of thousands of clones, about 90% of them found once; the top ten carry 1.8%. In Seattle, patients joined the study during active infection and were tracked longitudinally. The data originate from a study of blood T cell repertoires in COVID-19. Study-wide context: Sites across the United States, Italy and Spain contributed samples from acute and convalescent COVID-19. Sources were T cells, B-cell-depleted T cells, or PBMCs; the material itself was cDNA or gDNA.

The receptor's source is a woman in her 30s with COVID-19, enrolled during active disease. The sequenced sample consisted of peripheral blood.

The CDR3 reads CASSEYGGNSNQPQHF. The CDR3 DNA is TGTGCCAGCAGTGAATACGGGGGTAATAGCAATCAGCCCCAGCATTTT. This chain links TRBV2 with TRBJ1-5, with D possibly matching TRBD1 (5 bases). Germline CDR1 SNHLY, CDR2 FYNNEI. This CDR3 is built from 16 residues. Trimming left V 2 bases short and J 0 bases short, with 11 bases between.